This T cell receptor (beta chain) appears in the sequencing data of a study of blood T cell repertoires in COVID-19. Only in-frame clones appear in the TCRdb table, and some are missing; sequencing was by immunoSEQ multiplex PCR. The table has roughly 190,000 clones, 85% to 90% seen once. V shed 3 bases and J shed 5 bases, with 10 bases lying between them. This CDR3 comprises 13 residues. Sequenced material: PBMCs or T cells enriched from blood (not recorded which). The gene calls are TRBV12-3 or TRBV12-4 and TRBJ1-2; D gene unclear. The sequence derives from a woman in her 40s in a cohort exposed to, infected with or recovered from COVID-19 (not recorded which). Here the CDR3 reads CASSFGVWYGYTF. The CDR3 DNA reads TGTGCCAGCAGTTTCGGGGTGTGGTATGGCTACACCTTC.